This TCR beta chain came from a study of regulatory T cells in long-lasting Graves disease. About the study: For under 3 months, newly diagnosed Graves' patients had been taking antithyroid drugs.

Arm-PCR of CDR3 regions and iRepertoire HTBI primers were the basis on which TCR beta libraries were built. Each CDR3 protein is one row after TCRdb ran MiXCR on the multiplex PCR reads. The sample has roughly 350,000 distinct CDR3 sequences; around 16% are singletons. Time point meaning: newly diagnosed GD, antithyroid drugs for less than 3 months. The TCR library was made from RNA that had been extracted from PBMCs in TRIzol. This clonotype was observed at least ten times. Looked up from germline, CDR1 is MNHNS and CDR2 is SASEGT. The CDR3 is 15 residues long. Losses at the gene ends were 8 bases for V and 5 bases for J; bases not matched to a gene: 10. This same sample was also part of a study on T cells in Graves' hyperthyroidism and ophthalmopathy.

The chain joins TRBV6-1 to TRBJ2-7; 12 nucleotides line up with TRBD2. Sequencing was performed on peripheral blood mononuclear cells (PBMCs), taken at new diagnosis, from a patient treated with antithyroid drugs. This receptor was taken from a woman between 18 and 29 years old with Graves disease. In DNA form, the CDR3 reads TGTGCCAGCGGGAGCCCTAGCGGGAGGGTCCACGAGCAGTACTTC. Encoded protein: CASGSPSGRVHEQYF.